This T cell receptor (beta chain) was identified in a study of regulatory T cells in long-lasting Graves disease. Through Arm-PCR of CDR3 regions and iRepertoire HTBI primers, TCR beta libraries were built. TCRdb re-called the multiplex PCR reads with MiXCR, one entry per CDR3 protein. The sample has around 400,000 distinct CDR3 sequences, over 14% seen once. Time point noted: newly diagnosed GD, antithyroid drugs for less than 3 months. PBMCs provided the RNA from which the TCR library was made. The CDR3 consists of 15 residues. The germline gives CDR1 SGHKS, CDR2 YYEKEE (reference sequence). V was pared by 1 base and J by 4 bases, with 3 bases of the junction left unmatched. These data are also associated with another study on T cells in Graves' hyperthyroidism and ophthalmopathy.

This receptor was obtained from a woman in her 40s with Graves disease. Source: peripheral blood mononuclear cells (PBMCs), taken at new diagnosis, from a patient treated with antithyroid drugs. This chain uses TRBV5-5 with TRBJ2-2, with TRBD2 identical over 8 bases. The CDR3 spells CASSLFGRGTGELFF. CDR3 sequence (DNA): TGTGCCAGCAGCTTGTTCGGGAGGGGCACCGGGGAGCTGTTTTTT.